The 31 T cell receptor beta chains presented below share a single source sample, sequenced in a study of tumor-infiltrating lymphocytes in oesophageal squamous cell carcinoma. TCRdb redid the calling of the PCR reads with MiXCR, one entry per CDR3 protein. The sample holds more than 9,500 distinct CDR3 sequences; approximately 49% are singletons and the top ten take 24%. Sequencing used esophageal tumor tissue. These TCRs come from a male donor with esophageal squamous cell carcinoma.

This clonotype was seen repeatedly, ten times or more. The J gene is TRBJ2-5, the V gene TRBV5-4, with TRBD2 matching 12 bases. J gave up 4 bases and V 0 bases, and 1 base lay outside the gene matches. The CDR3 extends over 15 amino acids. CDR1 is SGHNT and CDR2 is YYREEE in the germline V gene (reference sequence). The CDR3 sequence is CASSLEGLAGETQYF. CDR3 DNA sequence: TGTGCCAGCAGCTTGGAGGGACTAGCGGGAGAGACCCAGTACTTC.

In its sample, this clonotype was seen many times. The chain recombines TRBV6-1 with TRBJ2-7, with TRBD2 matching 8 bases. The germline V gene encodes CDR1 MNHNS and CDR2 SASEGT. J lost 4 bases, V lost 3 bases, and 11 bases had no gene match. This CDR3 has 16 residues. CDR3 nucleotide sequence: TGTGCCAGCAGTGATGCCAGCGGGGGCCGTCCATACGAGCAGTACTTC. Its protein product is CASSDASGGRPYEQYF.

This clonotype appeared a few times. J is TRBJ1-4 and V is TRBV7-2, with D hard to call. Germline V CDR1 and CDR2: SGHTA, FQGNSA. Trimming removed 1 base at V and 5 bases at J, with 11 bases between. The CDR3 is 15 residues long. CDR3 DNA: TGTGCCAGCAGCTTAGTAGGATCGGGAAATGAAAAACTGTTTTTT. Protein sequence: CASSLVGSGNEKLFF.

The chain is built from TRBV7-3 and TRBJ2-5; a weak D match, TRBD2 (5 bases). CDR3 length: 14 residues. CDR1 and CDR2 (germline): SGHTA, FQGTGA. Trimming stripped 6 bases from V and 13 bases from J, with 24 bases between. Written as DNA, the CDR3 is TGTGCCAGCAGATCGGACGGGAACACCGGGGAGCTGTACTTC. Translation gives CASRSDGNTGELYF.

The chain combines TRBV7-3 with TRBJ2-5; D possibly corresponds to TRBD2 (5 bases). The J call may be faulty, since TRBJ2-7 better matches the DNA end. CDR1 and CDR2 (germline): SGHTA, FQGTGA. CDR3 length: 13 amino acids. CDR3 DNA: TGTGCCAGCAGCCCTAAATCGGGGATCGAGCAGTACTTC. Translating it yields CASSPKSGIEQYF.

This clonotype was recorded once. The chain links TRBV5-6 to TRBJ1-1; maybe TRBD1 (5 bases). Germline-derived CDR1 and CDR2 are SGHDT and YYEEEE. Trimming cost V 5 bases and J 1 base, with 12 bases left between them. The CDR3 runs 14 residues. CDR3: CASSAGDRNTEAFF. The CDR3 DNA is TGTGCCAGCAGTGCCGGGGACCGGAACACTGAAGCTTTCTTT.

The chain has TRBV7-2 and TRBJ2-2, with D possibly matching TRBD1 (6 bases). V lost 10 bases, J lost 0 bases, and 15 bases lay in between. The CDR3 spans 15 residues. The germline V gene has CDR1 SGHTA and CDR2 FQGNSA. The CDR3 spells CAIKRTASNTGELFF. The CDR3, as DNA: TGTGCCATAAAGAGGACAGCATCGAACACCGGGGAGCTGTTTTTT. The whole variable domain, filled in from reference TRBV7-2 and TRBJ2-2, reads GAGVSQSPSNKVTEKGKDVELRCDPISGHTALYWYRQSLGQGLEFLIYFQGNSAPDKSGLPSDRFSAERTGGSVSTLTIQRTQQEDSAVYLCAIKRTASNTGELFFGEGSRLTVL.

This clonotype was detected once. The rearrangement uses TRBV23-1 and TRBJ2-7; D is possibly TRBD2 (5 bases). Judging by the DNA end, TRBJ2-1 fits better; the J call may be wrong. TRBV23-1 is assigned to the ORF class and has an uncertain function. The CDR3 consists of 14 residues. The CDR3 nucleotides are TGCGCCAGCAGTCAATCTGAGGGCAGCCCTGAGCAGTTCTTC. Translated, it gives CASSQSEGSPEQFF.

This clonotype has at least ten counts. The J gene is TRBJ1-6, the V gene TRBV6-1; 10 bases are a match to TRBD1. J gave up 9 bases and V 5 bases, and 10 bases lay outside the gene matches. The CDR3 runs to 16 residues. CDR1 is MNHNS and CDR2 is SASEGT in the germline V gene. The CDR3 reads CASSSQDRGLGSPLHF. Here the CDR3 DNA reads TGTGCCAGCAGTTCGCAAGACAGGGGGCTCGGTTCACCCCTCCACTTT.

The chain is built from TRBV7-9 and TRBJ2-6; D might be TRBD1 (6 bases). CDR3 length: 16 residues. The V gene lost 5 bases and the J gene lost 0 bases, with 11 bases spanning the gap. The germline gives CDR1 SEHNR, CDR2 FQNEAQ (reference sequence). The CDR3 loop reads CASSTPRGSGANVLTF. CDR3 bases: TGTGCCAGCAGCACCCCCAGGGGCTCTGGGGCCAACGTCCTGACTTTC.

The chain carries TRBV7-2 and TRBJ2-7, with 8 bases that match TRBD2. V lost 8 bases, J lost 7 bases, and 13 bases stayed unmatched. This CDR3 contains 14 residues. Germline-derived CDR1 and CDR2 are SGHTA and FQGNSA. CDR3: CASDPGGGYNEQYF. The CDR3 region has the DNA TGTGCCAGCGATCCGGGGGGGGGCTACAATGAGCAGTACTTC.

There are many counts of this clonotype. The chain uses TRBV24-1 and TRBJ2-7; TRBD1 aligns across 9 bases. The CDR3 totals 16 residues. Germline V CDR1 and CDR2: KGHDR, SFDVKD. V was clipped by 1 base and J by 1 base; unmatched bases: 4. CDR3 sequence: CATSDFTGTGSYEQYF. DNA of the CDR3: TGTGCCACCAGTGATTTTACCGGGACAGGGTCCTACGAGCAGTACTTC.

V usage is TRBV7-9 and J usage is TRBJ2-6, with TRBD2 matching 11 bases. Near its end, the DNA agrees better with TRBJ2-1, so the J call may be wrong. This CDR3 comprises 14 residues. Germline CDR1 is SEHNR and CDR2 is FQNEAQ (reference sequence). The CDR3 region has the DNA TGTGCCAGCAGCTTGGGACTAGCGGACAATGAGCAGTTCTTC. It encodes CASSLGLADNEQFF.

Comments on this clonotype: Mismatch with germline at one junction end may stem from a read error. The chain employs TRBV6-1 and TRBJ2-5; no definite D call. The J call could be wrong; TRBJ2-1 is a better fit for the DNA end. Germline assignment: CDR1 MNHNS and CDR2 SASEGT. The length of the CDR3 is 12 residues. The CDR3 bases are TGTGCCAGCAGTAGAACCTACAGTGAGCAGTTCTTC. It translates to CASSRTYSEQFF.

V and J are TRBV11-2 and TRBJ2-7; 8 bases match TRBD2. The CDR3 has 14 residues. The V and J ends lost 6 bases and 4 bases, in that order; junction bases with no gene match: 8. CDR1 is SGHAT, CDR2 FQNNGV, per germline. The CDR3 nucleotides read TGTGCCAGCAGGAGAAGCGGGAGTTCGTACGAGCAGTACTTC. Translating gives CASRRSGSSYEQYF.

The chain employs TRBV6-1 and TRBJ2-4, with 12 positions matching TRBD2. The J call is in doubt because the DNA end fits TRBJ2-1 better. CDR1 is MNHNS and CDR2 is SASEGT in the germline V gene. CDR3 length: 16 amino acids. DNA for the CDR3: TGTGCCAGCAGTGAAGACCACCTAGCGGGAGGGAAGAAGCAGTTCTTC. It is translated as CASSEDHLAGGKKQFF.

Concerning this clonotype: One end of the junction does not line up with germline, which may come from a read error. The chain recombines TRBV12-3 or TRBV12-4 with TRBJ2-4, with D unresolved. This CDR3 is 11 amino acids long. The DNA of the CDR3 is TGTGCCAGCAGCCCCATCCGCGAGCAGTACTTT. Amino acids: CASSPIREQYF.

The rearrangement joins TRBV7-2 to TRBJ2-3; 7 nucleotides line up with TRBD2. V shed 5 bases and J 6 bases; nucleotides not matched to a gene: 11. CDR3 length: 15 residues. The germline V gene encodes CDR1 SGHTA and CDR2 FQGNSA. CDR3 DNA sequence: TGTGCCAGCAGCCGACTAGCTCAGAAAGGTGATACGCAGTATTTT. It encodes CASSRLAQKGDTQYF.

This clonotype occurred a few times. This sequence joins TRBV6-2 or TRBV6-3 and TRBJ1-3; D is perhaps TRBD1 (5 bases). Germline lookup yields CDR1 MNHEY and CDR2 SVGEGT. Deletions cut 4 bases from V and 0 bases from J, with 10 bases between. This CDR3 region has 15 residues. Written as DNA, the CDR3 is TGTGCCAGCAGTTCCCGACAGATCTCTGGAAACACCATATATTTT. It specifies CASSSRQISGNTIYF.

V usage is TRBV7-2 and J usage is TRBJ2-3; D is unresolved. The J call may be incorrect, as the DNA end agrees better with TRBJ2-7. CDR3 size: 11 residues. CDR1 is SGHTA, CDR2 FQGNSA, per germline. The CDR3 nucleotides read TGTGCCAGCAGCTCTCTCAATGAGCAGTACTTC. Residues: CASSSLNEQYF.

Note on this clonotype: A much bigger clone sits one base away, suggesting this may be a read error. The rearrangement links TRBV14 to TRBJ2-5; D not resolved. The J call is doubtful: the DNA matches TRBJ2-3 better. The CDR3 runs 13 residues. Looked up from germline, CDR1 is SGHDN and CDR2 is FVKESK. The CDR3 sequence: CASSRTPGDTQYF. The CDR3 DNA is TGTGCCAGCAGCCGAACCCCCGGGGATACGCAGTATTTT.

The table lists this clonotype with many counts. This may come from a read error, since a much larger clone is one base off. The chain couples TRBV6-1 to TRBJ2-7; 9 bases match TRBD2. J gave up 7 bases and V 6 bases, and 10 bases lay outside the gene matches. Germline V gives CDR1 MNHNS, CDR2 SASEGT. The CDR3 length is 14 residues. The CDR3 reads CASRTGTSFYEQYF. CDR3 in DNA: TGTGCCAGCAGAACCGGGACTAGCTTTTATGAGCAGTACTTC.

With respect to this clonotype: The conserved phenylalanine or tryptophan is not found at the CDR3 terminus, so this likely reflects a read error. It is unclear where the CDR3 begins or ends on the DNA, so no DNA is shown, and the CDR3 is as TCRdb lists it. The rearrangement links TRBV28 to TRBJ2-1; no DNA check was done on the table's D call, TRBD1. With termini counted, the CDR3 has 17 amino acids. CDR1 is MDHEN, CDR2 SYDVKM, per germline. This CDR3 is CASSSSGTGKYGYTFGS.

Judged by abundance, this clonotype is medium-sized. The chain joins TRBV10-2 to TRBJ2-7, with 11 bases that match TRBD2. Losses at the gene ends were 6 bases for V and 2 bases for J; bases not matched to a gene: 0. This CDR3 spans 13 amino acids. The germline V gene has CDR1 WSHSY and CDR2 SAAADI. The CDR3 region is CASRLAGAYEQYF. In DNA, the CDR3 is TGCGCCAGCAGACTAGCGGGGGCCTACGAGCAGTACTTC.

Relative to its sample, this clonotype is large (0.1 to 1%). The chain joins TRBV6-1 to TRBJ2-3; 7 nucleotides line up with TRBD1. This CDR3 comprises 15 residues. Per the germline V gene, CDR1 is MNHNS and CDR2 is SASEGT. The junction had 6 bases not matched to a gene; V was cut back by 6 bases and J by 0 bases. As DNA, the CDR3 is TGTGCCAGCAGGATACAGGGGTCTAGCACAGATACGCAGTATTTT. Residues: CASRIQGSSTDTQYF.

The CDR3 protein is CASSVGVSGSNEQFF. The DNA of the CDR3 is TGTGCCAGCAGCGTAGGGGTTAGCGGGAGCAATGAGCAGTTCTTC. The rearrangement joins TRBV9 to TRBJ2-1; 9 bases are a match to TRBD2. This CDR3 is built from 15 residues. From germline, CDR1 is SGDLS and CDR2 YYNGEE. Germline trimming cut 0 bases from V and 6 bases from J; bases unmatched to any gene: 4.

This clonotype came up many times. This chain joins TRBV6-6 and TRBJ1-5; 8 nucleotides align to TRBD1. CDR3 length: 15 residues. J was trimmed by 7 bases and V by 0 bases; bases with no gene match: 5. Germline lookup yields CDR1 MNHNY and CDR2 SVGAGI (reference sequence). The CDR3 loop is CASSYSGQGSQPQHF. DNA of the CDR3: TGTGCCAGCAGTTACTCTGGACAGGGCAGCCAGCCCCAGCATTTT.

The chain links TRBV7-3 to TRBJ2-5, with D perhaps TRBD2 (7 bases). The closer fit of TRBJ2-1 to the DNA end suggests the J call may be wrong. CDR3 length: 15 amino acids. Germline loops: CDR1 SGHTA, CDR2 FQGTGA. In DNA, the CDR3 is TGTGCCAGCAGCTCCCAAGTGGCGGGGGCCAGTGAGCAGTTCTTC. Amino acid sequence: CASSSQVAGASEQFF.

This clonotype came up many times. A much more abundant neighbour one base away suggests this may be a read error. The chain has TRBV7-6 and TRBJ2-7, with no clear D. The CDR3 contains 16 residues. V was cut by 1 base and J by 7 bases, with 20 bases left in between. Germline lookup yields CDR1 SGHVS and CDR2 FNYEAQ. The CDR3 region is CASSLGSAYSYNEQYF. The CDR3 region has the DNA TGTGCCAGCAGCTTAGGATCGGCATATTCCTACAATGAGCAGTACTTC.

V gene TRBV6-8 combines with J gene TRBJ1-1; D is ambiguous. The CDR3 loop spans 13 amino acids. Trimming left V 2 bases short and J 7 bases short, with 11 bases between. CDR1 is MNHGY, CDR2 SAAAGT, per germline. The CDR3 DNA is TGTGCCAGCAGTTACCAGGTACGCCTTGAAGCTTTCTTT. Translation gives CASSYQVRLEAFF.

This clonotype was seen repeatedly, ten times or more. The rearrangement uses TRBV5-8 and TRBJ1-6; 8 positions agree with TRBD1. The germline CDR1 and CDR2 sequences are SGHTS and YDEGEE. The CDR3 contains 15 residues. With 6 bases clipped from V and 6 bases from J, the junction kept 8 bases outside the gene matches. The CDR3 region is CASNSYTGGNSPLHF. The CDR3 bases are TGTGCCAGCAATTCCTATACAGGGGGTAATTCACCCCTCCACTTT.